This T cell receptor beta chain was obtained from a study of beta chain features in type 1 diabetes. Trimming took off 1 base at V and 1 base at J, with 13 bases between the two ends. Germline V gene data show CDR1 as SEHNR and CDR2 as FQNEAQ (reference sequence). There are 17 residues in the CDR3. Findings and caveats of the study: Shortening of TCRB CDR3s, moderate but significant, appeared in all four CD4+ subsets of Type 1 diabetes patients.

Isolated RNA was reverse transcribed in full, so expressed TCRB transcripts were sequenced. Method: immunoSEQ multiplex PCR; TCRdb's copy keeps in-frame clones and lacks some. The profile shows about 99,000 clones, about 26% of them singletons. This clone was recorded a few times. The antigen remains undetermined. The chain links TRBV7-9 to TRBJ2-2, with a tentative D call TRBD1 (5 bases). This TCR came from a woman under 30 with type 1 diabetes. The sequenced material came from central memory CD4+ T cells from blood. CDR3 protein: CASSLDRTARNTGELFF. The DNA of the CDR3 is TGTGCCAGCAGCTTAGACAGGACGGCGCGGAACACCGGGGAGCTGTTTTTT. Complete variable domain (other parts from reference TRBV7-9 and TRBJ2-2): DTGVSQNPRHKITKRGQNVTFRCDPISEHNRLYWYRQTLGQGPEFLTYFQNEAQLEKSRLLSDRFSAERPKGSFSTLEIQRTEQGDSAMYLCASSLDRTARNTGELFFGEGSRLTVL.